This passage covers 12 T cell receptor beta chains from one sample sequenced in a study of radiation and T cells in renal cell carcinoma. TCRdb keeps only in-frame clones here, not all; method: immunoSEQ multiplex PCR. This sample has about 170,000 clones, with about 85% found just once. Regarding time point: blood 4 weeks post-SBRT, at nephrectomy. As for treatment: 15 Gy SBRT to primary tumor, nephrectomy 4 weeks later. The sequences come from blood, collected from a patient whose treatment included radiotherapy and nephrectomy. The receptor source for this set is a woman aged 45-65 years with renal cell carcinoma.

This chain connects TRBV4-1 to TRBJ2-1, with 11 positions matching TRBD2. Germline CDR1 MGHRA, CDR2 YSYEKL. V dropped 6 bases and J dropped 7; count of bases not matched to a gene: 11. The CDR3 runs to 16 residues. CDR3 region: CASRLAVAGGLNEQFF. The CDR3 DNA follows: TGCGCCAGCAGACTCGCCGTAGCGGGGGGGCTAAATGAGCAGTTCTTC.

The chain uses TRBV7-9 and TRBJ1-4, with a tentative D call TRBD1 (6 bases). Trimming pared 5 bases from V and 1 base from J, leaving 11 bases between. The CDR3 covers 15 residues. Looked up from germline, CDR1 is SEHNR and CDR2 is FQNEAQ (reference sequence). In DNA, the CDR3 is TGTGCCAGCAGCGTATACAGGGTAACTAATGAAAAACTGTTTTTT. Translating it yields CASSVYRVTNEKLFF.

This clone has a handful of counts. The chain employs TRBV7-3 and TRBJ2-1, with TRBD2 matching 7 bases. With 1 base clipped from V and 6 bases from J, the junction kept 9 bases outside the gene matches. CDR3 length equals 16 residues. Germline loops: CDR1 SGHTA, CDR2 FQGTGA. The CDR3 loop reads CASSLSISGSRNEQFF. The CDR3 coding sequence is TGTGCCAGCAGCTTAAGTATTAGCGGGTCCCGCAATGAGCAGTTCTTC.

The chain joins TRBV18 to TRBJ2-5; no clear D. The V and J ends lost 3 bases and 2 bases respectively, with 7 bases between them. CDR1 is KGHSH and CDR2 is LQKENI in the germline V gene. The CDR3 runs to 13 residues. DNA of the CDR3: TGTGCCAGCTCACCCGTACCTCAAGAGACCCAGTACTTC. Translating it yields CASSPVPQETQYF.

The chain has TRBV30 and TRBJ2-1; the D is unclear. Looked up from germline, CDR1 is GTSNPN and CDR2 is SVGIG (reference sequence). The CDR3 spans 11 residues. Between the trimmed V and J ends, which lost 0 bases and 9 bases, there was a span of 6 bases. CDR3 coding DNA: TGTGCCTGGAGTGTAGAAGGTGAGCAGTTCTTC. This gives the protein CAWSVEGEQFF.

The J gene is TRBJ2-3, the V gene TRBV30, with D unclear. Trimming pared 4 bases from V and 1 base from J, leaving 12 bases between. The CDR3 extends over 14 amino acids. Per the germline V gene, CDR1 is GTSNPN and CDR2 is SVGIG (reference sequence). The CDR3 region has the DNA TGTGCCTGGATCGCCCCAGGCGGCACAGATACGCAGTATTTT. This gives the protein CAWIAPGGTDTQYF.

The V call is TRBV19, the J call TRBJ2-3; D is perhaps TRBD1 (5 bases). Trimming cost V 5 bases and J 3 bases, with 12 bases left between them. CDR1 LNHDA and CDR2 SQIVND come from the germline V gene (reference sequence). The CDR3 has 14 residues. The CDR3 nucleotides are TGTGCCAGTAGTCCCCCAGACAGTACAGATACGCAGTATTTT. This encodes CASSPPDSTDTQYF.

This sequence joins TRBV7-9 and TRBJ2-2, with a weak D call TRBD2 (5 bases). The germline V and J ends were trimmed by 7 bases and 10 bases, with 28 bases remaining between them. Germline V gene lookup returns CDR1 SEHNR and CDR2 FQNEAQ (reference sequence). This CDR3 comprises 17 residues. The CDR3 DNA is TGTGCCAGCATCAAAACCGTCGGGAACGTCCCTTATGAGGAGCTGTTTTTT. Amino acid sequence: CASIKTVGNVPYEELFF. The full variable domain, with the rest looked up from reference TRBV7-9 and TRBJ2-2, is DTGVSQNPRHKITKRGQNVTFRCDPISEHNRLYWYRQTLGQGPEFLTYFQNEAQLEKSRLLSDRFSAERPKGSFSTLEIQRTEQGDSAMYLCASIKTVGNVPYEELFFGEGSRLTVL.

The chain is built from TRBV30 and TRBJ2-1; D may be TRBD2 (5 bases). This CDR3 comprises 11 residues. V shed 5 bases and J shed 8 bases, with 10 bases lying between them. Germline V lookup: CDR1 GTSNPN, CDR2 SVGIG (reference sequence). CDR3 amino acids: CAWVLGYEQFF. As DNA, the CDR3 is TGTGCCTGGGTACTAGGATATGAGCAGTTCTTC.

This clone was recorded only once. This rearrangement joins TRBV2 to TRBJ1-2; D gene unclear. Trimming removed 1 base from V and 5 bases from J, with 17 bases in between. Germline-derived CDR1 and CDR2 are SNHLY and FYNNEI. This CDR3 contains 16 residues. DNA for the CDR3: TGTGCCAGCAGTGAAGAGCAGCCCCTGAGGGTTTATGGCTACACCTTC. Encoded protein: CASSEEQPLRVYGYTF. The full variable domain, in which reference TRBV2 and TRBJ1-2 provide the parts outside the CDR3, is EPEVTQTPSHQVTQMGQEVILRCVPISNHLYFYWYRQILGQKVEFLVSFYNNEISEKSEIFDDQFSVERPDGSNFTLKIRSTKLEDSAMYFCASSEEQPLRVYGYTFGSGTRLTVV.

By share of the sample, this clone is hyperexpanded. V usage is TRBV6-6 and J usage is TRBJ1-2; D gene unclear. Trimming took off 5 bases at V and 8 bases at J, with 6 bases between the two ends. Germline values: CDR1 MNHNY, CDR2 SVGAGI (reference sequence). The CDR3 runs to 10 residues. The CDR3 loop is CASSRGGYTF. CDR3 DNA: TGTGCCAGCAGTCGAGGGGGCTACACCTTC.

This chain uses TRBV4-2 with TRBJ1-1; D remains unclear. Per the germline V gene, CDR1 is LGHNA and CDR2 is YNFKEQ. There are 13 residues in the CDR3. V was trimmed by 0 bases and J by 8 bases, leaving 10 bases between them. The CDR3 is CASSQDRRWEAFF. CDR3 bases: TGTGCCAGCAGCCAAGATAGGAGATGGGAAGCTTTCTTT.